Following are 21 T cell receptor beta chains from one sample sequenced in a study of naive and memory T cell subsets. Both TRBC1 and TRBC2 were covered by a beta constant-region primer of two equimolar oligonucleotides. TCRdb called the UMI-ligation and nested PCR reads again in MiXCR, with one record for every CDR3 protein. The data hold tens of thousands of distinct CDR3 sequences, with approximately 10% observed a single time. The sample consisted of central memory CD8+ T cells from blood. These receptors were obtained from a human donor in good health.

The chain's CDR3 is CASSYFGTESYEQYF. The CDR3 region has the DNA TGTGCCAGCAGTTATTTCGGGACAGAATCCTACGAGCAGTACTTC. The chain is built from TRBV27 and TRBJ2-7; TRBD1 matches at 7 bases. This CDR3 spans 15 amino acids. Germline V lookup: CDR1 MNHEY, CDR2 SMNVEV (reference sequence). J lost 1 base, V lost 4 bases, and 7 bases had no gene match.

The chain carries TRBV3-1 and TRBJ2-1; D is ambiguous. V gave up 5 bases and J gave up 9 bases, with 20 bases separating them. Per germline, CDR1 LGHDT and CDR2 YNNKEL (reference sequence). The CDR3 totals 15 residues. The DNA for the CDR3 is TGTGCCAGCAGCAACGGTCGAACAGAGGTTGCTGAGCAGTTCTTC. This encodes CASSNGRTEVAEQFF.

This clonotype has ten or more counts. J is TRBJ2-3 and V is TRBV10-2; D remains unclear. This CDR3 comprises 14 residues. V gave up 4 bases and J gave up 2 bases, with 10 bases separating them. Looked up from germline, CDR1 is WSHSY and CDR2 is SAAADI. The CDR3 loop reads CASSGVRITDTQYF. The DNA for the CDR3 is TGCGCCAGCAGTGGTGTGCGGATCACAGATACGCAGTATTTT.

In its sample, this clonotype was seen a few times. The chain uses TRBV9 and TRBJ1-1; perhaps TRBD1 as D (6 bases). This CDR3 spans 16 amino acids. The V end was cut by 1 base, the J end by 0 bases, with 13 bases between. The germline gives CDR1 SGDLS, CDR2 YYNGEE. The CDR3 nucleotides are TGTGCCAGCAGCGTATTTTCAGGGGCATTGAACACTGAAGCTTTCTTT. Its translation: CASSVFSGALNTEAFF.

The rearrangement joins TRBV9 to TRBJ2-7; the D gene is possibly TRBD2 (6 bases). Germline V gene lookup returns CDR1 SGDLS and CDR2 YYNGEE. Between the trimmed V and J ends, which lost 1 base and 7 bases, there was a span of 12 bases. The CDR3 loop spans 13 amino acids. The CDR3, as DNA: TGTGCCAGCAGCGTACATCTGGGGGGAGAGCAGTACTTC. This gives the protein CASSVHLGGEQYF.

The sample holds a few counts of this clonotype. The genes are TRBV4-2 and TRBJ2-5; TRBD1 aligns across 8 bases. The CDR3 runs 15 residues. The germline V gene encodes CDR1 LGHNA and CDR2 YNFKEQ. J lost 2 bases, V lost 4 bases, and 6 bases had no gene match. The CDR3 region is CASSPSGQGQETQYF. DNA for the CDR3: TGTGCCAGCAGCCCGTCCGGACAGGGACAAGAGACCCAGTACTTC.

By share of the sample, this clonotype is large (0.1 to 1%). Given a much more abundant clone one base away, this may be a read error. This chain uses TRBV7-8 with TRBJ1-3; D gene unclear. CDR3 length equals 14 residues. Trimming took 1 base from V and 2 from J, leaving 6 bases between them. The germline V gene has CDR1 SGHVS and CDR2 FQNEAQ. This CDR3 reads CASSLDATGNTIYF. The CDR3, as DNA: TGTGCCAGCAGCTTAGACGCTACTGGAAACACCATATATTTT.

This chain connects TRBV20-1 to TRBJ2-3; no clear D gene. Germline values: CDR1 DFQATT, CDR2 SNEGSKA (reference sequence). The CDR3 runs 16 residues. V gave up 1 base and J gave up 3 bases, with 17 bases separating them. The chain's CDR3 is CSARAQTDVRTDTQYF. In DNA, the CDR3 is TGCAGTGCTAGAGCCCAGACGGACGTAAGAACAGATACGCAGTATTTT.

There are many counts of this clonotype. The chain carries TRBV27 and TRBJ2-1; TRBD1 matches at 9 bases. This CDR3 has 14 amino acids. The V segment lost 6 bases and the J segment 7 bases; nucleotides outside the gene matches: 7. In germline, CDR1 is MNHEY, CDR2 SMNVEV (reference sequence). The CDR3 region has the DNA TGTGCCAGCAGCGTCGGGACAGGGTATAATGAGCAGTTCTTC. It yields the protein CASSVGTGYNEQFF.

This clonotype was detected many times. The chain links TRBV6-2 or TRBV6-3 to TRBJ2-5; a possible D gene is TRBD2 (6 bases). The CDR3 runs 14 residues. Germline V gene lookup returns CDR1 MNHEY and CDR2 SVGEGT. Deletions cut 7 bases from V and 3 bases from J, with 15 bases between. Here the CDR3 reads CASNFLTGEETQYF. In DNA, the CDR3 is TGTGCCAGCAACTTCTTAACGGGAGAAGAGACCCAGTACTTC.

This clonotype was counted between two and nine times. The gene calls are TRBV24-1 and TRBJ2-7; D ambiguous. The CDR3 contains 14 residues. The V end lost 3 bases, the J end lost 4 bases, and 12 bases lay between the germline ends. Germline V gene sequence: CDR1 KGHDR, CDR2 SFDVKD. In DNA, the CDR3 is TGTGCCACCAGTGATCCCAACCGGAAGTACGAGCAGTACTTC. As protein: CATSDPNRKYEQYF.

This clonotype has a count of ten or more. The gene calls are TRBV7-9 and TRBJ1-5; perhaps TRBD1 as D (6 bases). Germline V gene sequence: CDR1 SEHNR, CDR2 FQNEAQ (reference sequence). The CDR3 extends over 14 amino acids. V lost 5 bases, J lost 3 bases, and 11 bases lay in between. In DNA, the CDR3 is TGTGCCAGCAGCGAGGACAGTCTCAATCAGCCCCAGCATTTT. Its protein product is CASSEDSLNQPQHF. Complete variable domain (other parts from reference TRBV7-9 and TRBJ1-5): DTGVSQNPRHKITKRGQNVTFRCDPISEHNRLYWYRQTLGQGPEFLTYFQNEAQLEKSRLLSDRFSAERPKGSFSTLEIQRTEQGDSAMYLCASSEDSLNQPQHFGDGTRLSIL.

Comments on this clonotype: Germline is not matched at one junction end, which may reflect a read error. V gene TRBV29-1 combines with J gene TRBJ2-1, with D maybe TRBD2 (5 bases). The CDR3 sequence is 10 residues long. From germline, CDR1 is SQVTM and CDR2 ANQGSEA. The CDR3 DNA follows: TGCAGCGTTGATGTTCAGCGGCCTATCTTC. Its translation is CSVDVQRPIF.

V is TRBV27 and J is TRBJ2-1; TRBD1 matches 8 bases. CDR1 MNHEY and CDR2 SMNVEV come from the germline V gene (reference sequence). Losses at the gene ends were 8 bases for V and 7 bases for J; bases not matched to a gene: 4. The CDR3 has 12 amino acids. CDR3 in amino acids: CASGRQGNEQFF. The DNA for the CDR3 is TGTGCCAGCGGCAGACAGGGGAATGAGCAGTTCTTC.

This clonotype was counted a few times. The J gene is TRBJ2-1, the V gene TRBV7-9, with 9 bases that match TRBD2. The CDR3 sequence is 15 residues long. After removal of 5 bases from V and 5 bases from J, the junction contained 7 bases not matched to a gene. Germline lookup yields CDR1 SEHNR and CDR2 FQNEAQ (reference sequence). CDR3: CASSVTLAGHNEQFF. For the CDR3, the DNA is TGTGCCAGCAGCGTCACACTAGCGGGTCACAATGAGCAGTTCTTC.

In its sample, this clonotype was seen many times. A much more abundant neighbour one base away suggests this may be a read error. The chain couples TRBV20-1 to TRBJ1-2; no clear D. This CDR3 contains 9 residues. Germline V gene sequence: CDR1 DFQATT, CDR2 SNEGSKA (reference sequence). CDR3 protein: CNARVLYTF. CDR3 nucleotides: TGCAATGCTAGGGTGCTCTACACCTTC.

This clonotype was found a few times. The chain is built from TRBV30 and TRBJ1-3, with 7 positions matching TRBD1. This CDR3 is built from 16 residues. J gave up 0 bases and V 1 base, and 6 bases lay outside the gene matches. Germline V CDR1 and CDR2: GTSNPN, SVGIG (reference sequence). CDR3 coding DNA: TGTGCCTGGAGTGGGAGGGACAGATCCTCTGGAAACACCATATATTTT. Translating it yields CAWSGRDRSSGNTIYF. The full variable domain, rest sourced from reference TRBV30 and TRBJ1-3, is SQTIHQWPATLVQPVGSPLSLECTVEGTSNPNLYWYRQAAGRGLQLLFYSVGIGQISSEVPQNLSASRPQDRQFILSSKKLLLSDSGFYLCAWSGRDRSSGNTIYFGEGSWLTVV.

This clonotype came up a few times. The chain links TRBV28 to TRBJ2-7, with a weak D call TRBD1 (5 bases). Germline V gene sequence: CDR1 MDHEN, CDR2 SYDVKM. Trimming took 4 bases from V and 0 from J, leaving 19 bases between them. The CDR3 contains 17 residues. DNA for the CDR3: TGTGCCAGCAGTTCCCCCCGAGACAGCCCAACCTCCTACGAGCAGTACTTC. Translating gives CASSSPRDSPTSYEQYF.

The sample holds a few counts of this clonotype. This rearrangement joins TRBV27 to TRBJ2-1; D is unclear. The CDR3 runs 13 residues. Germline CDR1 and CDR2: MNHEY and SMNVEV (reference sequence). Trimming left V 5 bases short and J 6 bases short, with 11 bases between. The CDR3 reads CASSLLSTNEQFF. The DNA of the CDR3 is TGTGCCAGCAGTCTCCTAAGCACCAATGAGCAGTTCTTC.

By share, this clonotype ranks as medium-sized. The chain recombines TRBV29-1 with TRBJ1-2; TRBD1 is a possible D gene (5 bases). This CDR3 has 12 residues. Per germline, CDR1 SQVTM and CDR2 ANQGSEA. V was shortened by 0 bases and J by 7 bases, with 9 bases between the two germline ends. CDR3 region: CSVEDNRSGYTF. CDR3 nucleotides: TGCAGCGTTGAAGATAACAGGTCTGGCTACACCTTC.

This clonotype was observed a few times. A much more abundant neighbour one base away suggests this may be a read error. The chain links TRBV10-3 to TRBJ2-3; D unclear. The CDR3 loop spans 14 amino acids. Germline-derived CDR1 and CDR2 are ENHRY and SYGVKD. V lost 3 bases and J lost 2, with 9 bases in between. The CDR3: CAISDPAYTDTQYF. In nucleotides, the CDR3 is TGTGCCATCAGTGACCCAGCTTACACAGATACGCAGTATTTT.